Each of the 22 T cell receptor beta chains below was sequenced from the same sample in a study of T and B cells in COVID-19 patients. Each TRB amplification used about 250-550 ng of genomic DNA from blood. TRB rearrangements were amplified by multiplex PCR with BIOMED2 TRB-A/B primers. A single record per CDR3 protein comes from TCRdb applying MiXCR to the multiplex PCR reads. This table has thousands of distinct CDR3 sequences, roughly 26% appearing once. Specimen: blood. The receptor set was obtained from a human donor who had recovered from COVID-19.

By share, this clonotype ranks as medium-sized. The chain is built from TRBV5-4 and TRBJ2-3; D perhaps matches TRBD1 (6 bases). Germline V CDR1 and CDR2: SGHNT, YYREEE (reference sequence). The CDR3 length is 16 residues. V was cut by 0 bases and J by 2 bases, with 13 bases left in between. The CDR3 sequence is CASSLAWTADTDTQYF. The DNA for the CDR3 is TGTGCCAGCAGCTTGGCGTGGACAGCCGACACAGATACGCAGTATTTT.

This clonotype was picked up many times. V and J are TRBV6-2 or TRBV6-3 and TRBJ1-6, with D possibly TRBD1 on 5 matching bases. V lost 2 bases and J lost 6, with 8 bases in between. Germline CDR1 reads MNHEY; CDR2 reads SVGEGT. The CDR3 has 14 amino acids. CDR3 sequence (DNA): TGTGCCAGCAGTTACGCGCAGGGTAATTCACCCCTCCACTTT. Amino acids: CASSYAQGNSPLHF.

The rearrangement joins TRBV20-1 to TRBJ2-5, with 13 bases that match TRBD2. The ends lost 6 bases at V and 2 bases at J; junction bases unmatched: 6. CDR1 and CDR2 from the germline V gene are DFQATT and SNEGSKA (reference sequence). The CDR3 is 15 amino acids. The CDR3 nucleotides read TGCAGTGCCCGGACTAGCGGGAGTGGGCAAGAGACCCAGTACTTC. Translated, it gives CSARTSGSGQETQYF.

V usage is TRBV20-1 and J usage is TRBJ2-7; D is perhaps TRBD1 (5 bases). Germline V gives CDR1 DFQATT, CDR2 SNEGSKA (reference sequence). V dropped 0 bases and J dropped 5 bases, with 17 bases sitting between them. CDR3 length: 15 amino acids. As DNA, the CDR3 is TGCAGTGCTAGAGATGATCAGGGCTGGTGGGACGAGCAGTACTTC. It translates to CSARDDQGWWDEQYF.

In its sample, this clonotype ranks as medium-sized (0.01 to 0.1%). This chain connects TRBV12-3 or TRBV12-4 to TRBJ1-4; D gene unclear. This CDR3 is built from 15 residues. The V end lost 5 bases, the J end lost 3 bases, and 13 bases lay between the germline ends. DNA of the CDR3: TGTGCCAGCAGTCAGCAGGCCCTATCTAATGAAAAACTGTTTTTT. Translation: CASSQQALSNEKLFF.

The chain is built from TRBV5-4 and TRBJ1-2, with 12 bases aligning to TRBD1. With V trimmed by 0 bases and J by 3 bases, 6 bases remained unmatched. CDR1 is SGHNT, CDR2 YYREEE, per germline (reference sequence). The length of the CDR3 is 17 residues. The CDR3 loop is CASSLAGDRGRDYGYTF. The CDR3 DNA is TGTGCCAGCAGCTTGGCAGGGGACAGGGGGCGAGACTATGGCTACACCTTC.

The chain links TRBV28 to TRBJ1-4; possible D gene TRBD1, 5 bases. Looked up from germline, CDR1 is MDHEN and CDR2 is SYDVKM. This CDR3 comprises 16 residues. V shed 7 bases and J shed 0 bases, with 15 bases lying between them. The CDR3 protein is CASNHRRGATNEKLFF. Here the CDR3 DNA reads TGTGCCAGCAACCATCGGAGGGGCGCAACTAATGAAAAACTGTTTTTT.

In this sample, this clonotype is medium-sized (0.01 to 0.1%). V usage is TRBV27 and J usage is TRBJ2-2; tentative D call: TRBD1 (5 bases). The CDR3 spans 18 residues. The V end was cut by 1 base, the J end by 3 bases, with 18 bases between. Germline loops: CDR1 MNHEY, CDR2 SMNVEV (reference sequence). The CDR3 DNA follows: TGTGCCAGCAGTTTATTGTTAGGGCAGGGTGCCCACACCGGGGAGCTGTTTTTT. It translates to CASSLLLGQGAHTGELFF.

The chain is built from TRBV7-3 and TRBJ2-1; 12 bases fit TRBD2. The V and J ends lost 5 bases and 6 bases, in that order; junction bases with no gene match: 5. This CDR3 has 15 amino acids. Germline V lookup: CDR1 SGHTA, CDR2 FQGTGA. DNA for the CDR3: TGTGCCAGCAGCCCGACTAGCGGGAGCCTCAATGAGCAGTTCTTC. Protein sequence: CASSPTSGSLNEQFF.

V and J are TRBV29-1 and TRBJ2-7; 10 nucleotides align to TRBD1. The CDR3 extends over 12 amino acids. Germline V gene data show CDR1 as SQVTM and CDR2 as ANQGSEA. Germline trimming cut 6 bases from V and 5 bases from J; bases unmatched to any gene: 4. CDR3 region: CSVGQGSNEQYF. DNA of the CDR3: TGCAGCGTGGGACAGGGGAGCAACGAGCAGTACTTC.

In the case of this clonotype: A much larger clone differs from this one at a single base, so this may be a read error. The chain has TRBV5-1 and TRBJ2-6, with D unresolved. Germline values: CDR1 SGHRS, CDR2 YFSETQ. The CDR3 loop spans 13 amino acids. The CDR3 is CTSSSGGANVLTF. DNA of the CDR3: TGCACCAGCAGTTCTGGGGGGGCCAACGTCCTGACTTTC. The variable domain in full, completed from reference TRBV5-1 and TRBJ2-6, reads KAGVTQTPRYLIKTRGQQVTLSCSPISGHRSVSWYQQTPGQGLQFLFEYFSETQRNKGNFPGRFSGRQFSNSRSEMNVSTLELGDSALYLCTSSSGGANVLTFGAGSRLTVL.

This chain connects TRBV6-2 or TRBV6-3 to TRBJ1-5; TRBD1 is a possible D gene (5 bases). The ends were cut back, 2 bases at V and 7 bases at J, with 15 bases in the middle. Germline values: CDR1 MNHEY, CDR2 SVGEGT. This CDR3 has 15 residues. CDR3 nucleotide sequence: TGTGCCAGCAGTTACCTCGGTGGGGGTTACCAGCCCCAGCATTTT. It yields the protein CASSYLGGGYQPQHF.

The chain joins TRBV5-5 to TRBJ2-7, with 9 bases fitting TRBD2. The end of the DNA fits TRBJ2-5 better, so the J call may be wrong. Germline V gives CDR1 SGHKS, CDR2 YYEKEE (reference sequence). This CDR3 is built from 18 residues. The CDR3 coding sequence is TGTGCCAGCAGCTCCTATTTTATGGGCGGGGGGGCCCCAGAGACCCAGTACTTC. It encodes CASSSYFMGGGAPETQYF.

In this sample, this clonotype turned up many times. V gene TRBV18 combines with J gene TRBJ2-5; 8 bases align to TRBD2. Trimming at V came to 0 bases and at J to 4 bases, leaving 4 bases not matched to a gene. Germline CDR1 reads KGHSH; CDR2 reads LQKENI. The CDR3 length is 15 residues. The CDR3 DNA sequence: TGTGCCAGCTCACCACCTAGCGGGGAGTCAGAGACCCAGTACTTC. Translating it yields CASSPPSGESETQYF.

The rearrangement joins TRBV13 to TRBJ1-1; D not certain. Trimming removed 5 bases at V and 6 bases at J, with 13 bases between. This CDR3 contains 13 residues. Germline CDR1 PRHDT, CDR2 FYEKMQ (reference sequence). The CDR3 protein is CASSQRLFPEAFF. The CDR3 nucleotides read TGTGCCAGCAGCCAGAGGTTGTTCCCTGAAGCTTTCTTT.

Relative to its sample, this clonotype is medium-sized (0.01 to 0.1%). The gene calls are TRBV6-5 and TRBJ2-5; TRBD2 might be the D (5 bases). CDR3 length: 16 amino acids. The germline V gene has CDR1 MNHEY and CDR2 SVGAGI. Trimming shortened V by 0 bases and J by 4 bases, and 15 bases separated the two germline ends. The CDR3 coding sequence is TGTGCCAGCAGTTACTCCCCAGTCTGGGCGGGAGAGACCCAGTACTTC. This translates into CASSYSPVWAGETQYF.

This clonotype is classed as medium-sized. The gene calls are TRBV7-9 and TRBJ2-2; D may be TRBD2 (6 bases). The V end was cut by 8 bases, the J end by 5 bases, with 21 bases between. The germline gives CDR1 SEHNR, CDR2 FQNEAQ (reference sequence). This CDR3 is 16 amino acids long. The CDR3 DNA reads TGTGCCAGCGACACCAGCGGGCCCCGTACGACCGGGGAGCTGTTTTTT. Its translation: CASDTSGPRTTGELFF.

This rearrangement joins TRBV29-1 to TRBJ2-1; 8 nucleotides align to TRBD2. This CDR3 spans 14 amino acids. Germline CDR1 and CDR2: SQVTM and ANQGSEA. V lost 3 bases to trimming and J lost 4 bases; unmatched junction nucleotides: 5. CDR3 nucleotides: TGCAGCGTTGATACAGTAGCGGGATACAATGAGCAGTTCTTC. It translates to CSVDTVAGYNEQFF.

By share, this clonotype counts as medium-sized. The chain carries TRBV6-6 and TRBJ2-1; 8 bases map to TRBD2. V shed 4 bases, J shed 0 bases, and the junction held 5 bases outside the gene matches. Per the germline V gene, CDR1 is MNHNY and CDR2 is SVGAGI (reference sequence). The CDR3 length is 16 residues. CDR3 sequence (DNA): TGTGCCAGCAGTTTGACTAGCGCCCACTCCTACAATGAGCAGTTCTTC. As protein: CASSLTSAHSYNEQFF.

This clonotype was seen many times. The V gene is TRBV18, the J gene TRBJ1-2; TRBD1 agrees at 7 bases. Losses at the gene ends were 6 bases for V and 5 bases for J; bases not matched to a gene: 6. The CDR3 length is 13 residues. Looked up from germline, CDR1 is KGHSH and CDR2 is LQKENI. CDR3: CASSPGQNYGYTF. In DNA, the CDR3 is TGTGCCAGCTCGCCGGGACAGAATTATGGCTACACCTTC.

The chain links TRBV20-1 to TRBJ2-7; the D gene is possibly TRBD1 (6 bases). The CDR3 consists of 13 residues. Trimming left V 1 base short and J 6 bases short, with 13 bases between. Germline values: CDR1 DFQATT, CDR2 SNEGSKA (reference sequence). For the CDR3, the DNA is TGCAGTGCTAGAGCAGGGGAGTTCGGCGAGCAGTACTTC. Amino acids: CSARAGEFGEQYF.

Relative to its sample, this clonotype is medium-sized (0.01 to 0.1%). The chain joins TRBV7-6 to TRBJ2-5; D gene unclear. Trimming removed 1 base from V and 7 bases from J, with 10 bases in between. This CDR3 is built from 13 residues. Looked up from germline, CDR1 is SGHVS and CDR2 is FNYEAQ. CDR3: CASSLGYLGTQYF. The CDR3 region has the DNA TGTGCCAGCAGCTTAGGATATTTAGGGACCCAGTACTTC.